The clone carrying this TCR beta chain appeared a few times. This sample was taken from a study of blood T cell repertoires in COVID-19. Background on the study: PBMCs, B-cell-depleted T cells, or T cells provided the cDNA or gDNA that made up the material.

Trimming stripped 8 bases from V and 2 bases from J, with 8 bases between. The CDR3 extends over 11 amino acids. Libraries were prepared by immunoSEQ multiplex PCR; TCRdb keeps only in-frame clonotypes and omits some of them. The sample records 45,000 to 50,000 clones, less than 90% being singletons. This clonotype originated in a human donor in a cohort sampled during active COVID-19. The specimen was peripheral blood. The chain recombines TRBV5-3 with TRBJ2-7; a possible D gene is TRBD2 (6 bases). TRBV5-3 is an ORF, and what it does is uncertain. The CDR3 coding sequence is TGTGCCAGGCGGGGTGCCTACGAGCAGTACTTC. Translation: CARRGAYEQYF.